This T cell receptor (beta chain) was captured in a study of T cells in Graves' hyperthyroidism and ophthalmopathy. V lost 0 bases and J lost 3, with 15 bases in between. Germline CDR1 MNHEY, CDR2 SVGAGI. CDR3 length: 16 residues. TCR beta CDR3 region amplification was performed from RNA transcripts. First-round RT-PCR with HTBI primers amplified the TCR CDR3 region. Via MiXCR, TCRdb re-called the multiplex PCR reads, giving one row per CDR3 protein. The sample consists of a few hundred thousand distinct CDR3 sequences, about 19% of them appearing once. There are a few counts of this clonotype. Uncontrolled infection, other autoimmune disease, pregnancy or lactation led to exclusion.

The gene calls are TRBV6-5 and TRBJ2-7, with no clear D. Input material: blood. This clonotype originated in a man aged 50 or older with Graves' ophthalmopathy. CDR3 amino acids: CASSYSSQLGYYEQYF. The DNA for the CDR3 is TGTGCCAGCAGTTACTCGAGCCAGCTAGGGTACTACGAGCAGTACTTC.